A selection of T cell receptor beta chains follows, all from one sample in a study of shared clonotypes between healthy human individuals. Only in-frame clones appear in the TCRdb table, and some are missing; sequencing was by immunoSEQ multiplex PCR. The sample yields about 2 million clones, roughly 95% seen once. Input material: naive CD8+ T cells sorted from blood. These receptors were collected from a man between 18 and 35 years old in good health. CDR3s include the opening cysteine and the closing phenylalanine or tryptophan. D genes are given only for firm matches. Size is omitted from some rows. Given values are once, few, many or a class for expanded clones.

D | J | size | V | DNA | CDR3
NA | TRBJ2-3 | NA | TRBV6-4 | TGTGCCAGCAGTGACACCGGATTTAGCACAGATACGCAGTATTTT | CASSDTGFSTDTQYF
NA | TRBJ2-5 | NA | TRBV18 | TGTGCCAGTCATCCCACAGGGAATAAGCACCAAGAGACCCAGTACTTC | CASHPTGNKHQETQYF
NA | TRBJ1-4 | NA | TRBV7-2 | TGTGCCAGCAGCTTAACCGCACAGGAAAAACTGTTTTTT | CASSLTAQEKLFF
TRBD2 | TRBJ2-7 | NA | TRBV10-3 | TGTGCCATCAGTGACGGGACTAGCGGGTCCTACGAGCAGTACTTC | CAISDGTSGSYEQYF
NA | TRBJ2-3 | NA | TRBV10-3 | TGTGCCATCAGGGAAGGCGATACGCAGTATTTT | CAIREGDTQYF
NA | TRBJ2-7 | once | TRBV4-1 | TGCGCCAGCAGCCAAGATGCGTCCGACAGCGCCTACGAGCAGTACTTC | CASSQDASDSAYEQYF
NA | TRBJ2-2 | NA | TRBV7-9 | TGTGCCAGCAGCTTATTCACCGGGGAGCTGTTTTTT | CASSLFTGELFF
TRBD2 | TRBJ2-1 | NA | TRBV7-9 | TGTGCCAGCAGCCCATCCCTAGCGGGATCGGATGAGCAGTTCTTC | CASSPSLAGSDEQFF
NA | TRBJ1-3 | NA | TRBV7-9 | TGTGCCAGCAGCTTTCACAGGGAAACTGGAAACACCATATATTTT | CASSFHRETGNTIYF
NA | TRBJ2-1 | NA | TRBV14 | TGTGCCAGCAGCCCCCTCGGAGAGAGGAATGAGCAGTTCTTC | CASSPLGERNEQFF
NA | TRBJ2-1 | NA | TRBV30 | TGTGCCTGGAGTACCCGGGACTCCTCCTACAATGAGCAGTTCTTC | CAWSTRDSSYNEQFF
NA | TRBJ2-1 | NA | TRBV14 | TGTGCCAGCAGCTCAGGGGCCGTGCCCTACAATGAGCAGTTCTTC | CASSSGAVPYNEQFF
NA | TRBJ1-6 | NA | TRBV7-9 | TGTGCCAGCAGCAAGACAGAAACCTATAATTCACCCCTCCACTTT | CASSKTETYNSPLHF
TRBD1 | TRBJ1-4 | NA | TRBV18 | TGTGCCAGCTCACCAGACACACGACAGGGCCTATTTACTGAAAAACTGTTTTTT | CASSPDTRQGLFTEKLFF
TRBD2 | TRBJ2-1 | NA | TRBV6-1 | TGTGCCAGCAGTGAAATTGGGCTAGCGGGGACAAATGAGCAGTTCTTC | CASSEIGLAGTNEQFF
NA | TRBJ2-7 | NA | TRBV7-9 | TGTGCCAGCAGCGGAGGACGGTTCTCCTACGAGCAGTACTTC | CASSGGRFSYEQYF
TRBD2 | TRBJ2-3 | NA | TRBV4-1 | TGCGCCAGCAGCCCTGGAGCGGGGGGGTCCACAGATACGCAGTATTTT | CASSPGAGGSTDTQYF
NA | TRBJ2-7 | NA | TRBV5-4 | TGTGCCAGCAGCTTGGCCTCCGAGCAGTACTTC | CASSLASEQYF
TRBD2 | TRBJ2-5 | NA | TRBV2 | TGTGCCAGCAGTGAAGCGTTATTTTGGGGAGGGTACCAAGAGACCCAGTACTTC | CASSEALFWGGYQETQYF
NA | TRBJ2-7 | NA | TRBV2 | TGTGCCAGCAGCGAAAACCACGAGCAGTACTTC | CASSENHEQYF
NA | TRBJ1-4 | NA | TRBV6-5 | TGTGCCAGCAGTTATGGGGTCGGTAGCGAAAAACTGTTTTTT | CASSYGVGSEKLFF
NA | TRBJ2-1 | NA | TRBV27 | TGTGCCAGCAGTCCTAGCCCGGAGTTAAACTACAATGAGCAGTTCTTC | CASSPSPELNYNEQFF
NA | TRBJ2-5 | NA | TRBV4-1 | TGCGCCAGCAGCTCGACCGACTCCCAAGAGACCCAGTACTTC | CASSSTDSQETQYF
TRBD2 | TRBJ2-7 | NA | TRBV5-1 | TGCGCCAGCAGCTTGAGACCCAAACTGGGGACTAACTACGAGCAGTACTTC | CASSLRPKLGTNYEQYF
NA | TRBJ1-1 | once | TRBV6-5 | TGTGCCAGCAGTTACTCGAGTAATTTGCACACTGAAGCTTTTTTT | CASSYSSNLHTEAFF
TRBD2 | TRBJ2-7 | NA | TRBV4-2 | TGTGCCAGCAGCCAAGAGGGCTCTGCGCGGGGGAACTCCTACGAGCAGTACTTC | CASSQEGSARGNSYEQYF
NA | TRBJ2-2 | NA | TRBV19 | TGTGCCAGTACTACACCCGCGTGGGGCACCGGGGAGCTGTTTTTT | CASTTPAWGTGELFF
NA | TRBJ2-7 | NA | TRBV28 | TGTGCCAGCAGTCACCTAACGGAGGATCACTCCTACGAGCAGTACTTC | CASSHLTEDHSYEQYF
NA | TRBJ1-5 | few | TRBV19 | TGTGCCAGTAGTATAGCGCCCGGGGGTGGCCAGCCCCAGCATTTT | CASSIAPGGGQPQHF
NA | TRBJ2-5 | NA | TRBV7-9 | TGTGCCAGCAGCGTCGTGTGGGTAGAGGAGACCCAGTACTTC | CASSVVWVEETQYF
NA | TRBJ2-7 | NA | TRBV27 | TGTGCCAGCAGCCCAGCCGGGAGAGGCGAGCAGTACTTC | CASSPAGRGEQYF
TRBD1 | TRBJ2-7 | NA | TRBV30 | TGTGCCTGGAGTGCCGGGACAGGGAGCGAGCAGTACTTC | CAWSAGTGSEQYF
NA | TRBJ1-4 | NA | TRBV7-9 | TGTGCCAGCAGCACATCGACAGTAACTAATGAAAAACTGTTTTTT | CASSTSTVTNEKLFF
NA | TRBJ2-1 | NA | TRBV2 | TGTGCCAGCAAGGGAGTTATGCGGGATCTACCCTACAATGAGCAGTTCTTC | CASKGVMRDLPYNEQFF
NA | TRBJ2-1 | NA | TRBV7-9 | TGTGCCAGCGGGTCTGTTGTTAACCCCTACAATGAGCAGTTCTTC | CASGSVVNPYNEQFF
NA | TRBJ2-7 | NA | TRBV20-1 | TGCAGTGCTAACCCAACCTACGAGCAGTACTTC | CSANPTYEQYF
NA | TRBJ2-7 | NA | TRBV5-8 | TGTGCCAGCAGCGCGGTATATAGGGGCTCCTACGAGCAGTACTTC | CASSAVYRGSYEQYF
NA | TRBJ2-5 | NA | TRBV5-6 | TGTGCCAGCAGCGTATCGGAGACCCAGTACTTC | CASSVSETQYF
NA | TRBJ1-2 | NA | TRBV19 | TGTGCCAGTAGTATTGCCAACAATGGCTACACCTTC | CASSIANNGYTF
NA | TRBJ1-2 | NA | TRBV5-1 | TGCGCCAGCAGCTTAAGAGAAGATCTTCAGGCTAACTATGGCTACACCTTC | CASSLREDLQANYGYTF
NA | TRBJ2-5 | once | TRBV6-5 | TGTGCCAGCAGCCATGACAAGTACCAAGAGACCCAGTACTTC | CASSHDKYQETQYF
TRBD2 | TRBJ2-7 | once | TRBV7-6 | TGTGCCAGCAGCTTAGAGGGCGGGAGTCCCCACGAGCAGTACTTC | CASSLEGGSPHEQYF
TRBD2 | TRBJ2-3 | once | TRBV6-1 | TGTGCCAGCAGTGACCTCGGACTAGCGGGAGGAGGGACAGATACGCAGTATTTT | CASSDLGLAGGGTDTQYF
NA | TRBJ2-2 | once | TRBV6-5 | TGTGCCAGCACCCAGGGCACGGGCGGGGAGCTGTTTTTT | CASTQGTGGELFF
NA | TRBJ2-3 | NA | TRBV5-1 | TGCGCCAGCAGCTTCACCGGACTAAAAGCCTTAACAGATACGCAGTATTTT | CASSFTGLKALTDTQYF
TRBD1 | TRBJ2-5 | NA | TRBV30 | TGTGCCTGGAGTGTATGGACAGGGGGTGAGGAGACCCAGTACTTC | CAWSVWTGGEETQYF
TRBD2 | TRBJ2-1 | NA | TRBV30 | TGTGCCGGGACTAGCGCTGATTCCTACAATGAGCAGTTCTTC | CAGTSADSYNEQFF
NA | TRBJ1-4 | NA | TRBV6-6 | TGTGCCAGCAGTCCCACAGACCGTGCAACTAATGAAAAACTGTTTTTT | CASSPTDRATNEKLFF
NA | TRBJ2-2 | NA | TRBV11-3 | TGTGCCAGCAGCTTAGGGGCAGGACTCACCGGGGAGCTGTTTTTT | CASSLGAGLTGELFF
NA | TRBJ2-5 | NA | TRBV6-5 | TGTGCCAGCAGTTACTTCACAGGGCGGGAAGAGACCCAGTACTTC | CASSYFTGREETQYF
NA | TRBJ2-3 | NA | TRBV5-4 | TGTGCCAGCGCTCAGGAGGGGCCTCGCACAGATACGCAGTATTTT | CASAQEGPRTDTQYF
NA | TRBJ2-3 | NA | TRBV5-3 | TGTGCCAGAAGCTTGCCAAGAGCGGTACTTAGCACAGATACGCAGTATTTT | CARSLPRAVLSTDTQYF
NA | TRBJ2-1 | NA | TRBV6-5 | TGTGCCAGCAGCTCCGCTAGCGAACACAATGAGCAGTTCTTC | CASSSASEHNEQFF
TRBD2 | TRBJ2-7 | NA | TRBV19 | TGTGCCAGTAGTATTGGCGGACTAGCGGGAGGTTACGAGCAGTACTTC | CASSIGGLAGGYEQYF
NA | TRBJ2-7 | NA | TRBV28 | TGTGCCAGCAGTTTCCGGGACACGGATCGAGACGAGCAGTACTTC | CASSFRDTDRDEQYF
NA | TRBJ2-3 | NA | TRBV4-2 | TGTGCCAGCAGCCAAGTCGACATAAGTGAAGATACGCAGTATTTT | CASSQVDISEDTQYF